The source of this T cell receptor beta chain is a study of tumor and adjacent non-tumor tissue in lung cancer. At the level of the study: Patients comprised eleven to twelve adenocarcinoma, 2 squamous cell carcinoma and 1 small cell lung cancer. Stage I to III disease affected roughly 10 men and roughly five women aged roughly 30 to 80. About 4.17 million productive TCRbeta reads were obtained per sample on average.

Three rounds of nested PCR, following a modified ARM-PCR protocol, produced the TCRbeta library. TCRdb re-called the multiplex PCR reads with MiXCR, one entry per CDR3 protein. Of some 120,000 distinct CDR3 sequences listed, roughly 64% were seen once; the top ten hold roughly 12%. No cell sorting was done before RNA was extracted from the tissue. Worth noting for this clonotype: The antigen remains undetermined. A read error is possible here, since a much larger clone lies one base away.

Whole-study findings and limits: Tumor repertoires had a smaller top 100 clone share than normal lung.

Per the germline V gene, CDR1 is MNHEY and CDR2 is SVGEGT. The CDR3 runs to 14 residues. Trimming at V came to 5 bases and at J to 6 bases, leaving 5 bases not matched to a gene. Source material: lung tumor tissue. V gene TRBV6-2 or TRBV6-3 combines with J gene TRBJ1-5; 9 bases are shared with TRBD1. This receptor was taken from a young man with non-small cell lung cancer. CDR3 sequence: CASSHRGLVQPQHF. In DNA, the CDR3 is TGTGCCAGCAGTCACAGGGGGCTGGTTCAGCCCCAGCATTTT.